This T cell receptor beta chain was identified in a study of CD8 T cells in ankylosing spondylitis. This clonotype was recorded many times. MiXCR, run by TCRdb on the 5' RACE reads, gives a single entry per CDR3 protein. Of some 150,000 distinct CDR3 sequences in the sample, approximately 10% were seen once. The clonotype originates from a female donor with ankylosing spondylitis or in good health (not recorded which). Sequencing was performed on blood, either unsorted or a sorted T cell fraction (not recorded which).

The CDR3 sequence is CASSYRDRISPLHF. The CDR3 coding sequence is TGTGCCAGCAGTTACCGGGACAGGATTTCACCCCTCCACTTT. This chain links TRBV6-5 with TRBJ1-6; 8 bases fit TRBD1. The germline V gene encodes CDR1 MNHEY and CDR2 SVGAGI. This CDR3 region has 14 residues. With V trimmed by 2 bases and J by 9 bases, 3 bases remained unmatched.